The text below deals with one TCR beta chain. At one end, the junction sequence differs from germline, possibly due to a read error. This entry comes from a study of blood T cell repertoires in COVID-19. Study context: Sample material is recorded as cDNA or gDNA derived from T cells, B-cell-depleted T cells, or PBMCs.

CDR3 length equals 16 residues. Looked up from germline, CDR1 is SGDLS and CDR2 is YYNGEE. Repertoires were generated with immunoSEQ multiplex PCR, while TCRdb's copy carries only in-frame clones and drops some. Here the sample spans roughly 130,000 clones, 80% being singletons. The specimen was peripheral blood. The clonotype comes from a man between 60 and 75 years old with active or convalescent COVID-19. The chain employs TRBV9 and TRBJ2-1; D is tentatively TRBD1 or TRBD2 (6 bases each). For the CDR3, the DNA is TGTGCCAGCAGTGTAGGGGGAGGCCCCTCTAGGAATGAGCAGTTCTTC. Protein: CASSVGGGPSRNEQFF.